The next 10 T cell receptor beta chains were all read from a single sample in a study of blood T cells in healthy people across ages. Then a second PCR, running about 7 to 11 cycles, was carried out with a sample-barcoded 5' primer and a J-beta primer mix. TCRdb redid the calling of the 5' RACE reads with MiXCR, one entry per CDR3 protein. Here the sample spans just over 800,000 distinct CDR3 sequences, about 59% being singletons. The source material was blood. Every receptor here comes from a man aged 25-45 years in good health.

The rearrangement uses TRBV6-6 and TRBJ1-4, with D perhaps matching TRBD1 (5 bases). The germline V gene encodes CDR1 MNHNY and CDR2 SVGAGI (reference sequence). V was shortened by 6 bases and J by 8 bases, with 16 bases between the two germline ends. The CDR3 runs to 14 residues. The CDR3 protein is CASSRDLVEEKLFF. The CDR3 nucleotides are TGTGCCAGCAGCCGGGACCTGGTTGAAGAAAAACTGTTTTTT.

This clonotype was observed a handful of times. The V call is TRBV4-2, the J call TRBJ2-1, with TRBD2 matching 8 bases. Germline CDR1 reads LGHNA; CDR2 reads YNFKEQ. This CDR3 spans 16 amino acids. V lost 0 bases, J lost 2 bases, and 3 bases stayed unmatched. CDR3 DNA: TGTGCCAGCAGCCAAGAGGCCGGGGGGGCCTACAATGAGCAGTTCTTC. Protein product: CASSQEAGGAYNEQFF.

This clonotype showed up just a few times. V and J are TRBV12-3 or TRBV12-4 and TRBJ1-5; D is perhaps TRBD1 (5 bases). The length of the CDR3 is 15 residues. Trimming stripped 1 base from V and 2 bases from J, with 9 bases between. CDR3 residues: CASSLGGAGNQPQHF. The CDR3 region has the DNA TGTGCCAGCAGTTTAGGAGGGGCTGGCAATCAGCCCCAGCATTTT.

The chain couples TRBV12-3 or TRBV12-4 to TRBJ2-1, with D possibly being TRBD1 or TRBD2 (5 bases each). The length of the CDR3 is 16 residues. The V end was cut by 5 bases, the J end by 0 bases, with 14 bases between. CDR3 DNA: TGTGCCAGCAGTCCCTCGAGGGGTGTCTCCTACAATGAGCAGTTCTTC. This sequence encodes CASSPSRGVSYNEQFF.

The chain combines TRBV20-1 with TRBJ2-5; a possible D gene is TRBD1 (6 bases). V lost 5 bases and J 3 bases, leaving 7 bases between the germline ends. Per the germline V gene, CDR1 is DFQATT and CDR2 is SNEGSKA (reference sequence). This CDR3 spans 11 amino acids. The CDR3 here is CSAWTEETQYF. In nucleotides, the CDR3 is TGCAGTGCTTGGACAGAAGAGACCCAGTACTTC.

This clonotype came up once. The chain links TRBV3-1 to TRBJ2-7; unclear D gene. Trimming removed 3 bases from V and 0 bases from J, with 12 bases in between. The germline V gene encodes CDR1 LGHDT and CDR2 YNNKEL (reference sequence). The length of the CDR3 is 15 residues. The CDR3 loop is CASSQGSDVSYEQYF. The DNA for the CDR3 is TGTGCCAGCAGCCAGGGGTCAGATGTCTCCTACGAGCAGTACTTC.

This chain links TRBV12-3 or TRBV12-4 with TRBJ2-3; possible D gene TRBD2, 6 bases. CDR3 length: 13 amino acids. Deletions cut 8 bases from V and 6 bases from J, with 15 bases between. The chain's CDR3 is CASQGLTVDTQYF. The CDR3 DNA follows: TGTGCCAGCCAGGGACTTACCGTTGATACGCAGTATTTT.

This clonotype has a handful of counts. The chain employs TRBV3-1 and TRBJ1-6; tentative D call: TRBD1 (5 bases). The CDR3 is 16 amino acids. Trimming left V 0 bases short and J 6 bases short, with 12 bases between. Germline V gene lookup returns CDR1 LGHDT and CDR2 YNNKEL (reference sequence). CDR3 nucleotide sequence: TGTGCCAGCAGCCAAGATGCGGGACTCGTTAATTCACCCCTCCACTTT. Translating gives CASSQDAGLVNSPLHF.

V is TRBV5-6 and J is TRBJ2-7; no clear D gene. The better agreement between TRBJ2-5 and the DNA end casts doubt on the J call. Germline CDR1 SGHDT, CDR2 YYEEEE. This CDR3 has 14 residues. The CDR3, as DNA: TGTGCCAGCAGCTTGGGGACCAGCTGGGAGACCCAGTACTTC. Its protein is CASSLGTSWETQYF.

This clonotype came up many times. The CDR3 here is CASSLASSGGPRNEQYF. CDR3 DNA: TGTGCCAGCAGTTTGGCGTCTAGCGGGGGACCAAGGAACGAGCAGTACTTC. The V call is TRBV28, the J call TRBJ2-7; 10 nucleotides agree with TRBD2. Germline V CDR1 and CDR2: MDHEN, SYDVKM. After removal of 3 bases from V and 5 bases from J, the junction contained 13 bases not matched to a gene. The length of the CDR3 is 17 residues.